This is a list of T cell receptor beta chains from one sample in a study of cytomegalovirus exposure and HLA in healthy donors. Produced via immunoSEQ multiplex PCR; TCRdb's table is partial and in-frame only. The data show around 99,000 clones, with around 73% seen just once and roughly 3.2% held by the top ten. Specimen: PBMCs. The source of these receptors is a man aged 40-50 years in good health and CMV-seronegative. Both conserved end residues are trimmed from each CDR3. Fields, in order: V gene, D gene, J gene, CDR3 protein. A D gene is named only where the DNA matches it firmly.

v_call: TRBV5-8
d_call: -
j_call: TRBJ1-4
cdr3_aa: ASSPQVATNEKLF

v_call: TRBV2
d_call: -
j_call: TRBJ2-3
cdr3_aa: ASSELQGSTDTQY

v_call: TRBV6-5
d_call: TRBD1
j_call: TRBJ2-5
cdr3_aa: ASSPRDRGFETQY

v_call: TRBV28
d_call: -
j_call: TRBJ2-5
cdr3_aa: ASSLSEQETQY

v_call: TRBV28
d_call: TRBD1
j_call: TRBJ1-5
cdr3_aa: ASSPVTQGAQH

v_call: TRBV25-1
d_call: -
j_call: TRBJ2-7
cdr3_aa: ASSERYEQY

v_call: TRBV5-1
d_call: TRBD2
j_call: TRBJ2-3
cdr3_aa: ASSASLAASTDTQY

v_call: TRBV10-3
d_call: -
j_call: TRBJ2-1
cdr3_aa: ASRDSGGNEQF

v_call: TRBV9
d_call: TRBD1
j_call: TRBJ1-2
cdr3_aa: ASSDRDRVGYT

v_call: TRBV5-4
d_call: -
j_call: TRBJ2-1
cdr3_aa: ASSTRRDSSSNEQF

v_call: TRBV6-5
d_call: TRBD1
j_call: -
cdr3_aa: ASSLGQGTYEQY

v_call: TRBV19
d_call: -
j_call: TRBJ1-5
cdr3_aa: ASSYAGAQSNQPQH

v_call: TRBV2
d_call: -
j_call: TRBJ2-7
cdr3_aa: ASGAAPEQY

v_call: TRBV2
d_call: TRBD2
j_call: TRBJ2-1
cdr3_aa: ASKNSGSYNEQF

v_call: TRBV5-6
d_call: TRBD1
j_call: TRBJ2-3
cdr3_aa: ASSRDRLTDTQY

v_call: TRBV5-1
d_call: TRBD2
j_call: TRBJ2-5
cdr3_aa: ASSGGLAGSQETQY

v_call: TRBV6-5
d_call: -
j_call: TRBJ1-1
cdr3_aa: ASSYNIAGYTEAF

v_call: TRBV27
d_call: TRBD2
j_call: TRBJ2-5
cdr3_aa: ASTSGSGRETQY

v_call: TRBV6-4
d_call: TRBD1
j_call: TRBJ1-4
cdr3_aa: ASSASSGTGSEKLF

v_call: TRBV15
d_call: -
j_call: TRBJ1-2
cdr3_aa: ATSRDKGDGPYGYT

v_call: TRBV2
d_call: -
j_call: TRBJ1-5
cdr3_aa: ASSERGYQPQH

v_call: TRBV18
d_call: -
j_call: TRBJ1-5
cdr3_aa: ASSPWGSNQPQH

v_call: TRBV14
d_call: -
j_call: TRBJ2-3
cdr3_aa: ASSQEYTQY

v_call: TRBV7-2
d_call: TRBD2
j_call: TRBJ2-1
cdr3_aa: ASTYPGLAGGGQF

v_call: TRBV11-2
d_call: TRBD2
j_call: TRBJ2-7
cdr3_aa: ASSLGGGGAYEQY

v_call: TRBV7-6
d_call: -
j_call: TRBJ2-5
cdr3_aa: ASSGMGGETQY

v_call: TRBV2
d_call: TRBD1
j_call: TRBJ1-3
cdr3_aa: ASTTGGAGGNTIY

v_call: TRBV27
d_call: TRBD2
j_call: TRBJ2-7
cdr3_aa: ASSPGTSGRQQY

v_call: TRBV28
d_call: -
j_call: TRBJ1-1
cdr3_aa: ATRGAPEAF

v_call: TRBV4-1
d_call: -
j_call: TRBJ2-4
cdr3_aa: ASSQVVTGGLAKNIQY

v_call: TRBV7-6
d_call: -
j_call: TRBJ2-1
cdr3_aa: ASSPVRGRDNEQF

v_call: TRBV30
d_call: TRBD1
j_call: TRBJ1-4
cdr3_aa: AWSPRAGTGVEKLF

v_call: TRBV2
d_call: TRBD1
j_call: TRBJ1-1
cdr3_aa: ASSGSGGTEAF

v_call: TRBV11-2
d_call: -
j_call: TRBJ2-7
cdr3_aa: ASSLDSPYEQY

v_call: TRBV15
d_call: -
j_call: TRBJ1-4
cdr3_aa: ATSRDPGTNEKLF

v_call: TRBV27
d_call: TRBD1
j_call: TRBJ2-7
cdr3_aa: ASRAWDSPYEQY

v_call: TRBV9
d_call: TRBD1
j_call: TRBJ2-1
cdr3_aa: ASSDRDRGLNEQF

v_call: TRBV27
d_call: TRBD1
j_call: TRBJ1-5
cdr3_aa: ASKTGGGNQPQH

v_call: TRBV7-8
d_call: -
j_call: TRBJ1-1
cdr3_aa: ASSLDTSTEAF

v_call: TRBV29-1
d_call: -
j_call: TRBJ2-3
cdr3_aa: SVILGNTDTQY

v_call: TRBV5-1
d_call: -
j_call: TRBJ1-4
cdr3_aa: ASSPGNLATNEKLF

v_call: TRBV30
d_call: -
j_call: TRBJ2-6
cdr3_aa: AWVPLQGADSGANVLT

v_call: TRBV6-6
d_call: -
j_call: TRBJ2-5
cdr3_aa: ASSYSEGSETQY

v_call: TRBV30
d_call: TRBD2
j_call: TRBJ2-3
cdr3_aa: AWSGTSRDTQY

v_call: TRBV7-8
d_call: -
j_call: TRBJ2-5
cdr3_aa: ASSPTWTQY

v_call: TRBV29-1
d_call: -
j_call: TRBJ2-1
cdr3_aa: SVEQGGPYNEQF

v_call: TRBV5-1
d_call: -
j_call: TRBJ1-2
cdr3_aa: ASSKDSGSYT

v_call: TRBV10-3
d_call: -
j_call: TRBJ2-1
cdr3_aa: AISDRGVDEQF

v_call: TRBV6-5
d_call: TRBD1
j_call: TRBJ2-1
cdr3_aa: ASSQDRGSYNEQF

v_call: TRBV5-1
d_call: -
j_call: TRBJ1-2
cdr3_aa: ASSQGREGDGYT

v_call: TRBV2
d_call: TRBD1
j_call: TRBJ2-3
cdr3_aa: ASSVDRTSTDTQY

v_call: TRBV5-1
d_call: TRBD1
j_call: TRBJ1-2
cdr3_aa: ASSQTNRGNYGYT

v_call: TRBV7-9
d_call: -
j_call: TRBJ1-6
cdr3_aa: ASSPYGSNSPLH

v_call: TRBV2
d_call: -
j_call: TRBJ2-1
cdr3_aa: ASSEGVRDEQF

v_call: TRBV20-1
d_call: -
j_call: TRBJ2-1
cdr3_aa: SARDRGKQF

v_call: TRBV7-8
d_call: -
j_call: TRBJ1-5
cdr3_aa: ASSPQRAGFNQPQH

v_call: TRBV5-1
d_call: TRBD1
j_call: TRBJ2-3
cdr3_aa: ASSLGQGARGDTQY

v_call: TRBV19
d_call: -
j_call: TRBJ2-7
cdr3_aa: ASAPGQDVNEQY

v_call: TRBV7-6
d_call: -
j_call: TRBJ2-1
cdr3_aa: ASSPQRGEQF